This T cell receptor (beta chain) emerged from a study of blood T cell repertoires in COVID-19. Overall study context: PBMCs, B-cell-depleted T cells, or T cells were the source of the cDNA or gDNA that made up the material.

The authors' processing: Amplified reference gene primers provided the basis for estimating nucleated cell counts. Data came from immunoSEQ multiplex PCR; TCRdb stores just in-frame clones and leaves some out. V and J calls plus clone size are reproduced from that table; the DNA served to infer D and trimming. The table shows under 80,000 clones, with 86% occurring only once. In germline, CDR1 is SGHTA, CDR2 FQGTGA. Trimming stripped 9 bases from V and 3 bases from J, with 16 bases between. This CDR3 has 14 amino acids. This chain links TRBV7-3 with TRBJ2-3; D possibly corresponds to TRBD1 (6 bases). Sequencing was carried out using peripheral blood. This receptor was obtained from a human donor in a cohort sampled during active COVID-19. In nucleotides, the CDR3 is TGTGCCAGTTCAACTTCAGGGGTGACAGATACGCAGTATTTT. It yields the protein CASSTSGVTDTQYF.